This T cell receptor (beta chain) was captured in a study of T cell responses to AZD1222 COVID-19 vaccine. Findings and caveats of the study: The sample set comprised mostly white British donors with more females, and clonal diversity was possibly underestimated.

As concerns this clone: Its target is not known.

The CDR3 has 12 residues. V was clipped by 2 bases and J by 6 bases, with 10 bases between them. Germline loops: CDR1 GTSNPN, CDR2 SVGIG (reference sequence). Some clones are missing from TCRdb's copy, which holds only in-frame ones; the method was immunoSEQ multiplex PCR. The sample consists of some 120,000 clones, 80% to 90% of them appearing once. The chain combines TRBV30 with TRBJ1-2, with D maybe TRBD1 (5 bases). This TCR was recovered from an adult who received the AZD1222 COVID-19 vaccine. The specimen was peripheral blood, collected 28 days after the second AZD1222 dose. The CDR3 protein is CAWSWGGDGYTF. The CDR3 DNA sequence: TGTGCCTGGAGTTGGGGCGGGGATGGCTACACCTTC.